There are a few counts of the clone carrying this T cell receptor (beta chain). Germline CDR1 and CDR2: SGHTA and FQGNSA. Trimming removed 2 bases from V and 5 bases from J, with 9 bases in between. The CDR3 is 13 residues long. In the original analysis: Amplified reference gene primers provided the basis for estimating nucleated cell counts. The assay was immunoSEQ multiplex PCR, and TCRdb's table has in-frame clones only and misses some. The V and J calls and clone size were taken over from that table, and D and trimming were inferred from the DNA. Of roughly 160,000 clones listed, 79% were seen once; the top ten hold around 17%. This sample is part of a study of blood T cell repertoires in COVID-19. Study summary: Whether acute or convalescent, the COVID-19 samples came from the United States, Italy and Spain. From T cells, B-cell-depleted T cells, or PBMCs came the material, which was cDNA or gDNA.

The age range of participants was about 18 to 100 years, with residence in roughly 25 US areas. This sequence originates from a woman in her seventies in a cohort exposed to, infected with or recovered from COVID-19 (not recorded which). The material sequenced was PBMCs or T cells enriched from blood (not recorded which). The chain employs TRBV7-2 and TRBJ2-5, with D perhaps TRBD1 (5 bases). The chain's CDR3 is CASSLRRGETQYF. In DNA form, the CDR3 reads TGTGCCAGCAGCTTACGAAGGGGCGAGACCCAGTACTTC.